This T cell receptor (beta chain) originates from a study of cytomegalovirus exposure and HLA in healthy donors. Unrecorded immune exposures were likely, despite nominal health at sampling. On this clone: What it binds is unknown.

J was trimmed by 5 bases and V by 0 bases; bases with no gene match: 7. Germline values: CDR1 LGHNA, CDR2 YSLEER. This CDR3 has 15 amino acids. Study-wide points: Most subjects' HLA-A and HLA-B alleles were reportedly predicted from TCR beta sequences. A later analysis linked a missense variant in DCLRE1C to the trimming of TCR beta V and J genes. Listed as cytomegalovirus-associated were 150 to 200 TCR beta chains.

The PCR contained 60 Vbeta and 13 Jbeta primers. Assay: immunoSEQ multiplex PCR; the TCRdb copy retains only in-frame clones and omits some. This repertoire shows about 190,000 clones, about nine tenths found once; its top ten account for 1% to 1.5%. Sequenced: PBMCs. This chain connects TRBV4-3 to TRBJ2-7; 7 bases match TRBD2. This receptor was taken from a man aged 25-40 years in good health and CMV-seronegative. CDR3 region: CASSQDWGLSHEQYF. In DNA form, the CDR3 reads TGCGCCAGCAGCCAAGATTGGGGACTATCCCACGAGCAGTACTTC.